This T cell receptor beta chain was sequenced in a study of blood T cells in healthy people across ages. Between the trimmed V and J ends, which lost 0 bases and 5 bases, there was a span of 10 bases. Germline values: CDR1 SGHVS, CDR2 FNYEAQ. The CDR3 contains 14 residues. This clonotype was detected a few times. A J-beta primer mix and a sample-barcoded 5' primer were used in a second PCR of about 7 to 11 cycles. Each CDR3 protein gets one entry after TCRdb re-called the 5' RACE reads with MiXCR. The table shows nearly 800,000 distinct CDR3 sequences, with 20% to 25% occurring only once. These data were likewise used in another study, on T cells of mothers and their children.

The TCR originated in a boy aged 5-17 years in good health. The sequenced sample consisted of blood. V and J are TRBV7-6 and TRBJ1-1; no clear D gene. The CDR3 nucleotides read TGTGCCAGCAGCTTAGCAGGGTCTGAAACTGAAGCTTTCTTT. This sequence encodes CASSLAGSETEAFF.